This T cell receptor (beta chain) was profiled in a study of spatial heterogeneity in lung cancer. Trimming took off 8 bases at V and 5 bases at J, with 15 bases between the two ends. Germline loops: CDR1 SNHLY, CDR2 FYNNEI. The CDR3 has 14 amino acids. As for time point: sample taken at primary tumor resection. TCRdb re-called the 5' RACE reads with MiXCR, one entry per CDR3 protein. Of approximately 40,000 distinct CDR3 sequences detected, 12% to 15% appear once; the ten largest clones hold around 54%. This clonotype was seen ten or more times. This TCR derives from a male donor with early-stage non-small cell lung cancer. The gene calls are TRBV2 and TRBJ1-4; D might be TRBD1 (5 bases). The material was PBMCs, obtained at surgery. This chain's CDR3 is CASRIERGNEKLFF. The CDR3 coding sequence is TGTGCCAGCCGCATCGAGAGGGGAAATGAAAAACTGTTTTTT.